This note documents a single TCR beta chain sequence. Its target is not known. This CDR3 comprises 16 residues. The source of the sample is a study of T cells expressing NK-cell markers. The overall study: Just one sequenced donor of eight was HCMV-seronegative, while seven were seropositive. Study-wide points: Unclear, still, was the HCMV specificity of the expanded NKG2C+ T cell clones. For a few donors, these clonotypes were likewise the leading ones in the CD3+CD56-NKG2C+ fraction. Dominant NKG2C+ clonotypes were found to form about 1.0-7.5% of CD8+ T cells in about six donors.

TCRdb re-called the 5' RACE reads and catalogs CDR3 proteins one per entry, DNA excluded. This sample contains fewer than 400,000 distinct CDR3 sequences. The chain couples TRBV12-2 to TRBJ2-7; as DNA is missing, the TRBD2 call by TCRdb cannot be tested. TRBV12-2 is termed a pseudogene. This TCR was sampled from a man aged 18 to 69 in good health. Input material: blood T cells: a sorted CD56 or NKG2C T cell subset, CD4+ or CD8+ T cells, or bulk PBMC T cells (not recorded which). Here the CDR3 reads CASRSPHSGGAGEQYF.